Included here is one T cell receptor beta chain sequence, with context. Its antigen is still unknown. The record originates from a study of cytomegalovirus exposure and HLA in healthy donors. On the study more broadly: Sequencing of around 200 million T cells in an earlier analysis found 120 million or so unique TCR beta sequences.

The PCR employed 60 Vbeta primers together with 13 Jbeta primers. How the authors handled the data: Unique TCR beta chains totaled some 81 million in a later count, with approximately 10 million of them shared. TCRdb keeps only in-frame clones here, not all; method: immunoSEQ multiplex PCR. The V and J calls and clone size come from that table; D and trimming were worked out from the DNA. The sample consists of roughly 100,000 clones, around four fifths of them appearing once. The germline gives CDR1 MDHEN, CDR2 SYDVKM. V dropped 4 bases and J dropped 3 bases, with 13 bases sitting between them. The CDR3 covers 15 residues. Study-wide findings and caveats: Sequences of the TCR beta chain were said to predict the HLA-A and HLA-B alleles of most subjects accurately. Some highly shared sequence variants likely arose as a pipeline artifact.

The rearrangement joins TRBV28 to TRBJ1-3; D is uncertain. This TCR came from a woman in her thirties or forties in good health and CMV-seronegative. Sequenced: PBMCs. The DNA of the CDR3 is TGTGCCAGCAGTTCCGGGGAAGTTTATGGAAACACCATATATTTT. Residues: CASSSGEVYGNTIYF. Full variable domain (remainder filled in from reference TRBV28 and TRBJ1-3): DVKVTQSSRYLVKRTGEKVFLECVQDMDHENMFWYRQDPGLGLRLIYFSYDVKMKEKGDIPEGYSVSREKKERFSLILESASTNQTSMYLCASSSGEVYGNTIYFGEGSWLTVV.